Each of the 8 T cell receptor beta chains below was sequenced from the same sample in a study of regulatory T cells in long-lasting Graves disease (dated by TCRdb to about 2021). The library was made by multiplex PCR. Sequencing instrument: Illumina HiSeq 4000. iRepertoire HTBI primers and Arm-PCR amplification of CDR3 regions were used to construct TCR beta libraries. TCRdb took the public reads, trimmed them with fastp at Q25, ran MiXCR for clone calling and kept in-frame beta chains. Every CDR3 protein is listed once, alongside the most common genes and DNA of its rows. This sample lists roughly 420,000 distinct CDR3 sequences; about 14% were detected once. Clones ranked in the top ten supply around a fifth of the sample. The sample's time point, from its label and the paper: newly diagnosed GD, antithyroid drugs for less than 3 months. For both TCR sequencing and RNA sequencing, RNA was extracted from PBMCs in TRIzol.

This material consisted of peripheral blood mononuclear cells (PBMCs), taken at new diagnosis, from a patient treated with antithyroid drugs. These receptors were obtained from a female donor with Graves disease.

Here the CDR3 DNA reads TGTGCCAGCAGCTTCGGACACCCCTCTGGGGCCAACGTCCTGACTTTC. It yields the protein CASSFGHPSGANVLTF. The V and J genes are TRBV7-9 and TRBJ2-6, with D possibly being TRBD1 (5 bases). Germline loops: CDR1 SEHNR, CDR2 FQNEAQ (reference sequence). V lost 3 bases and J lost 0, with 9 bases in between. CDR3 length: 16 amino acids.

The CDR3, as DNA: TGTGCCAGCAGCTTTGGGACCGCGGGTGAAGCTTTCTTT. Amino acid sequence: CASSFGTAGEAFF. This sequence joins TRBV9 and TRBJ1-1; a possible D gene is TRBD1 (5 bases). The germline V gene has CDR1 SGDLS and CDR2 YYNGEE. With 4 bases removed from V and 7 bases from J, the gap between germline ends came to 14 bases. CDR3 length: 13 amino acids. The entire variable domain, with the rest obtained from reference TRBV9 and TRBJ1-1, is as follows: DSGVTQTPKHLITATGQRVTLRCSPRSGDLSVYWYQQSLDQGLQFLIQYYNGEERAKGNILERFSAQQFPDLHSELNLSSLELGDSALYFCASSFGTAGEAFFGQGTRLTVV.

This chain uses TRBV20-1 with TRBJ2-1; 13 bases line up with TRBD2. The CDR3 has 14 residues. Germline CDR1 is DFQATT and CDR2 is SNEGSKA (reference sequence). The trim removed 6 bases at V and 6 bases at J, leaving 5 bases unmatched. The CDR3 DNA reads TGCAGTGCCCCGACTAGCGGGAGGCCCAATGAGCAGTTCTTC. Translated: CSAPTSGRPNEQFF.

This clonotype turned up a few times. The chain links TRBV2 to TRBJ2-4; 9 positions agree with TRBD1. V shed 7 bases, J shed 8 bases, and the junction held 6 bases outside the gene matches. Germline V gene sequence: CDR1 SNHLY, CDR2 FYNNEI. The CDR3 is made up of 13 amino acids. The DNA for the CDR3 is TGTGCCAGCACCGGGACAGGGAATGACATTCAGTACTTC. Translating it yields CASTGTGNDIQYF.

This chain connects TRBV19 to TRBJ2-7; perhaps D is TRBD1 or TRBD2 (5 bases each). Trimming left V 5 bases short and J 7 bases short, with 15 bases between. Germline CDR1 and CDR2: LNHDA and SQIVND (reference sequence). The CDR3 is 13 amino acids. CDR3: CASSLLPGREQYF. Written as DNA, the CDR3 is TGTGCCAGTAGTCTTCTCCCGGGGCGAGAGCAGTACTTC.

The chain couples TRBV19 to TRBJ2-2; 13 nucleotides line up with TRBD2. Germline CDR1 LNHDA, CDR2 SQIVND (reference sequence). The CDR3 spans 17 residues. Germline trimming cut 6 bases from V and 6 bases from J; bases unmatched to any gene: 10. The CDR3 here is CASRTITTSGRPGELFF. DNA for the CDR3: TGTGCCAGTAGGACCATCACGACTAGCGGGAGGCCCGGGGAGCTGTTTTTT.

J is TRBJ2-3 and V is TRBV20-1, with TRBD2 matching 14 bases. Germline V lookup: CDR1 DFQATT, CDR2 SNEGSKA (reference sequence). CDR3 length: 15 residues. The V gene end was trimmed by 6 bases and the J gene end by 7 bases; junction bases not matched to a gene: 9. In nucleotides, the CDR3 is TGCAGTGCGGAAGGGACTAGCGGGAGAGGAAATACGCAGTATTTT. Translated: CSAEGTSGRGNTQYF.

Many counts were recorded for this clonotype. The chain employs TRBV7-2 and TRBJ1-1; 7 nucleotides agree with TRBD1. This CDR3 contains 14 residues. CDR1 is SGHTA, CDR2 FQGNSA, per germline. V lost 8 bases to trimming and J lost 0 bases; unmatched junction nucleotides: 6. CDR3 sequence: CASGAGTVNTEAFF. CDR3 sequence (DNA): TGTGCCAGCGGGGCCGGGACAGTGAACACTGAAGCTTTCTTT.